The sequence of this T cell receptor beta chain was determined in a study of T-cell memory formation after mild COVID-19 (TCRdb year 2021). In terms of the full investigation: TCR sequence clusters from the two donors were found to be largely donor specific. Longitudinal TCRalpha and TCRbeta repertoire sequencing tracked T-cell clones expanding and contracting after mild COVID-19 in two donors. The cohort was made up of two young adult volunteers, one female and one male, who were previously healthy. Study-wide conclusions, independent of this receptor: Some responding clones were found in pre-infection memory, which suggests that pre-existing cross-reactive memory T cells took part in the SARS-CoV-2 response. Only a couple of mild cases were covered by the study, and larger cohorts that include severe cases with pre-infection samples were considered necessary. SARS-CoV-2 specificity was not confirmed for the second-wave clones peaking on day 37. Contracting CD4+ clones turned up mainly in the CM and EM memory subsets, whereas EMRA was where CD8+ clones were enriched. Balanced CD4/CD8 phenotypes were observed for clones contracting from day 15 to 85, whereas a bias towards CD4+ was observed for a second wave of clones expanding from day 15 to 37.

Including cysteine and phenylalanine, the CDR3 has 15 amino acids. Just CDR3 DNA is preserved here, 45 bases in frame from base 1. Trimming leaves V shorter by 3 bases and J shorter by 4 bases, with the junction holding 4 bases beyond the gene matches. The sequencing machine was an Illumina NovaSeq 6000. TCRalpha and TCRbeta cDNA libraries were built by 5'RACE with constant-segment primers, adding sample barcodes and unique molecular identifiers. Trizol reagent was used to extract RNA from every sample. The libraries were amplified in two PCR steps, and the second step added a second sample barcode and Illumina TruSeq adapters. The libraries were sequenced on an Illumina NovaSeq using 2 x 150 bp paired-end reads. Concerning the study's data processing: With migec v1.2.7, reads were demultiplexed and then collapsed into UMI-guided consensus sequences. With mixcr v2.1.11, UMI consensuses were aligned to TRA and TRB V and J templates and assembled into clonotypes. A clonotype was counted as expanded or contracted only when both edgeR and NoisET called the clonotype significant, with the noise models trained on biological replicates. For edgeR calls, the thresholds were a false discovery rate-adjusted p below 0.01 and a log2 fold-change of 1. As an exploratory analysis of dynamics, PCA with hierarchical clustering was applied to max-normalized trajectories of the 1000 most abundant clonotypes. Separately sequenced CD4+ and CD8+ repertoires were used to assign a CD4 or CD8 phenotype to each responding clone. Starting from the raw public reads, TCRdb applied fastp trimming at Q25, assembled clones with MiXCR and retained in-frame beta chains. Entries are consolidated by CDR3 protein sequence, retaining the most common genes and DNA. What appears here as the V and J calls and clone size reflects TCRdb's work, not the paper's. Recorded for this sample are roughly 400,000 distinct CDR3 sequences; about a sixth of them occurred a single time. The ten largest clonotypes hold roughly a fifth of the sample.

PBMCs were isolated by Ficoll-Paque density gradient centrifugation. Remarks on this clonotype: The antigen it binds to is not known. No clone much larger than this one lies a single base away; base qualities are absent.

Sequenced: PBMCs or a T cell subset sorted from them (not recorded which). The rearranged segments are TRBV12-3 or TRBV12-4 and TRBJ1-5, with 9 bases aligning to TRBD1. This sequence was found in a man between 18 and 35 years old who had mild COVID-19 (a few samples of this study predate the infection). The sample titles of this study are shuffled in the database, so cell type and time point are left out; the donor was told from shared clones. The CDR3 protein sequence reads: CASSLGGTGNQPQHF. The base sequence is TGTGCCAGCAGTTTGGGGGGGACAGGGAATCAGCCCCAGCATTTT.